The source of this T cell receptor (beta chain) is a study of T cell responses to AZD1222 COVID-19 vaccine. Regarding the study as a whole: Vaccine-associated CD4 TCRs spanned spike, dominant at 160-218 and 743-854. Donors, mostly white British, included more females; clonal diversity was possibly underestimated.

The germline gives CDR1 SGHRS, CDR2 YFSETQ. There are 14 residues in the CDR3. V was trimmed by 3 bases and J by 4 bases, leaving 13 bases between them. Note on this clone: Its cognate antigen is unknown.

Sequencing used immunoSEQ multiplex PCR; TCRdb keeps in-frame clones, though not all of them. The sample includes about 180,000 clones, roughly 88% of them seen just once. The sample was peripheral blood, taken on day 0 of AZD1222 vaccination. This TCR came from an adult in good health. This chain links TRBV5-1 with TRBJ1-2; the D gene is possibly TRBD1 (6 bases). CDR3 protein: CASSSGQLGYGYTF. CDR3 sequence (DNA): TGCGCCAGCAGCTCCGGACAGTTGGGCTATGGCTACACCTTC.